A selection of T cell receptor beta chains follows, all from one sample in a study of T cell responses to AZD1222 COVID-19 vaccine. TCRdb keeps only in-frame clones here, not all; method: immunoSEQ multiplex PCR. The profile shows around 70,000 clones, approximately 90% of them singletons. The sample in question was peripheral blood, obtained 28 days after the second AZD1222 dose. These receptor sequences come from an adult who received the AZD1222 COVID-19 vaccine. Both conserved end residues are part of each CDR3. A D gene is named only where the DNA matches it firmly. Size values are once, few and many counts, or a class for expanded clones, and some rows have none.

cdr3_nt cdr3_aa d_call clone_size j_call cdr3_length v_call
TGTGCCAGCAGACCTAGCGGGAGGGGGAATGAGCAGTTCTTC CASRPSGRGNEQFF TRBD2 NA TRBJ2-1 14 TRBV6-5
TGTGCCAGCAGTTGGGGACAGGGGTACACCATATATTTT CASSWGQGYTIYF TRBD1 NA TRBJ1-3 13 TRBV12-3/TRBV12-4
TGTGCCAGCAGCTTAATCCTCGACCCTCAAGAGACCCAGTACTTC CASSLILDPQETQYF NA NA TRBJ2-5 15 TRBV11-2
TGTGCCAGCAGCTTGGTGGGGGACTATGGCTACACCTTC CASSLVGDYGYTF NA NA TRBJ1-2 13 TRBV5-4
TGTGCCAGTAGTATAGTAGGACGGACAGGTAGCCGTTCACCCCTCCACTTT CASSIVGRTGSRSPLHF TRBD1 once TRBJ1-6 17 TRBV19
TGTGCCTGGAGAGCCTGGGACAGGCCCGGGGATGGCTACACCTTC CAWRAWDRPGDGYTF TRBD1 NA TRBJ1-2 15 TRBV30
TGTGCCAGCAGTGAAGTTTACAGGTACTATGGCTACACCTTC CASSEVYRYYGYTF NA NA TRBJ1-2 14 TRBV6-1
TGTGCCTCTTCGAACACCGGGGAGCTGTTTTTT CASSNTGELFF NA once TRBJ2-2 11 TRBV6-5
TGTGCCAGCAGCACCCAGACAGCCGGGACCCAAGAGACCCAGTACTTC CASSTQTAGTQETQYF NA NA TRBJ2-5 16 TRBV9
TGTGCCAGTAGTACGACAGGGGGCGCGGGGCAGCCCCAGCATTTT CASSTTGGAGQPQHF TRBD1 NA TRBJ1-5 15 TRBV19
TGTGCCAGCAGAGGGATTAGCGGGAGGGCCTCCTACAATGAGCAGTTCTTC CASRGISGRASYNEQFF TRBD2 NA TRBJ2-1 17 TRBV3-1/TRBV3-2
TGTGCCAGCACGACTGATTCTGGAAACACCATATATTTT CASTTDSGNTIYF NA NA TRBJ1-3 13 TRBV18
TGTGCCAGTAGTATAGATGACAGTAATGATGGCTACACCTTC CASSIDDSNDGYTF NA NA TRBJ1-2 14 TRBV19
TGCGCCAGCAGCCAAGCGACTAGCGGGAGTAACGAGCAGTACTTC CASSQATSGSNEQYF TRBD2 NA TRBJ2-7 15 TRBV4-1
TGTGCCAGCAGCTCAACGGGGGGGCGTCCCTACGAGCAGTACTTC CASSSTGGRPYEQYF TRBD2 NA TRBJ2-7 15 TRBV7-9
TGTGCCAGCAGATCCGGACAGGGGGTTGGCTACACCTTC CASRSGQGVGYTF TRBD1 NA TRBJ1-2 13 TRBV6-6
TGTGCCAGCAGTGTTGGGACAGGGGGACAGCCCCAGCATTTT CASSVGTGGQPQHF TRBD1 NA TRBJ1-5 14 TRBV2
TGTGCCATCAGTGAGGGGGACGGGTTCTATGGCTACACCTTC CAISEGDGFYGYTF NA NA TRBJ1-2 14 TRBV10-3
TGTGCCACCAGCCTAGAGGGTTGGGGGCCGTGGACCTTC CATSLEGWGPWTF NA NA TRBJ1-2 13 TRBV15
TGTGCCAGTAGTGTCGACCGTATCTCTGGAAACACCATATATTTT CASSVDRISGNTIYF NA NA TRBJ1-3 15 TRBV19
TGTGCCATCACCGCACACGTGAACACTGAAGCTTTCTTT CAITAHVNTEAFF NA few TRBJ1-1 13 TRBV10-3
TGTGCCAGCAGCCCATCTAAAATACAGCTTCCCTATGGCTACACCTTC CASSPSKIQLPYGYTF NA NA TRBJ1-2 16 TRBV7-8
TGTGCCAGCAGCCCCCTAGCGGGACAGGGGGCGATTACCTTC CASSPLAGQGAITF TRBD1 NA TRBJ1-2 14 TRBV14
TGTGCCAGCAGCCCCCCGTTTGGACAAGGTCTCTACGAGCAGTACTTC CASSPPFGQGLYEQYF NA NA TRBJ2-7 16 TRBV7-8
TGTGCCAGTAGTGGGACTAGCGGGAGCGACTACAATGAGCAGTTCTTC CASSGTSGSDYNEQFF TRBD2 NA TRBJ2-1 16 TRBV19
TGTGCCAGCAGCCACGTGGGGGACAGCCCGGCGGGAACTGAAGCTTTCTTT CASSHVGDSPAGTEAFF TRBD1 NA TRBJ1-1 17 TRBV7-3
TGTGCCAGCAGCTTAGTGACTAGCGGGAGCTCCTACAATGAGCAGTTCTTC CASSLVTSGSSYNEQFF TRBD2 NA TRBJ2-1 17 TRBV7-6
TGTGCCAGCAGTTACCGGGACACTGCAACTAATGAAAAACTGTTTTTT CASSYRDTATNEKLFF NA NA TRBJ1-4 16 TRBV6-2/TRBV6-3
TGCGCCAGCAGCCAAGATCGGCCGGGGGAGGGAACTGAAGCTTTCTTT CASSQDRPGEGTEAFF NA NA TRBJ1-1 16 TRBV4-1
TGTGCTAGCAGTCCCGGGACAGGGGGTTTCTACGAGCAGTACTTC CASSPGTGGFYEQYF TRBD1 NA TRBJ2-7 15 TRBV7-7
TGTGCCAGCAGCCAAGATGTGCCTAGCGGGAGATTCGGGCAGTTCTTC CASSQDVPSGRFGQFF TRBD2 NA TRBJ2-1 16 TRBV3-1/TRBV3-2
TGCAGTGCTAGTTCGGGACCGCACGCCTCGGGAAACACCATATATTTT CSASSGPHASGNTIYF NA NA TRBJ1-3 16 TRBV20-1
TGTGCCAGCAGTCTCCATTCAGATACGCAGTATTTT CASSLHSDTQYF NA NA TRBJ2-3 12 TRBV12-3/TRBV12-4
TGTGCCAGCAGTGACTTCCGGAACACTGAAGCTTTCTTT CASSDFRNTEAFF NA NA TRBJ1-1 13 TRBV25-1
TGTGCCAGCAACGACTGGGGGCTGACAGATACGCAGTATTTT CASNDWGLTDTQYF NA NA TRBJ2-3 14 TRBV6-5
TGTGCCAGCAGCTTTGACCCCTCCGGTCATGAGCAGTTCTTC CASSFDPSGHEQFF NA once TRBJ2-1 14 TRBV7-9
TGCGCCAGCAGCTTGGATCGACAGGGGGGGTCTAATGAAAAACTGTTTTTT CASSLDRQGGSNEKLFF TRBD1 NA TRBJ1-4 17 TRBV5-1
TGTGCCAGCTCACCACTCCAGGGGAGCAATCAGCCCCAGCATTTT CASSPLQGSNQPQHF NA NA TRBJ1-5 15 TRBV18
TGTGCCAGCAGCCAGACTCGGCAGGTAACAGATACGCAGTATTTT CASSQTRQVTDTQYF NA NA TRBJ2-3 15 TRBV2
TGTGCCTGGAGTGTACTCAGGGGACAGTGGATTTCACCCCTCCACTTT CAWSVLRGQWISPLHF TRBD1 NA TRBJ1-6 16 TRBV30
TGTGCCAGCAGCTTAGCGCGCTGGGGGACTGAAGCTTTCTTT CASSLARWGTEAFF NA NA TRBJ1-1 14 TRBV7-9
TGCGCCAGCAGCCCTCCTCAACGGGGGGGATTGGAGCAGTACTTC CASSPPQRGGLEQYF TRBD2 NA TRBJ2-7 15 TRBV5-1
TGTGCCAGCATCCGCGGGGGACACCTGAATGAGCAGTTCTTC CASIRGGHLNEQFF NA NA TRBJ2-1 14 TRBV11-3
TGCGCCAGCAGCCAAGCGACAGGCCGGTACGAGCAGTACTTC CASSQATGRYEQYF NA NA TRBJ2-7 14 TRBV4-3
TGTGCCAGCAGCTTACAGGGGGCCGGCACAGATACGCAGTATTTT CASSLQGAGTDTQYF TRBD1 NA TRBJ2-3 15 TRBV5-6
TGTGCCAGCAGCTTAGTGTTGACAGGATCTTATGGCTACACCTTC CASSLVLTGSYGYTF NA NA TRBJ1-2 15 TRBV7-8
TGTGCCAGCTCACCACGCGTCAAGAACACCGGGGAGCTGTTTTTT CASSPRVKNTGELFF NA NA TRBJ2-2 15 TRBV18
TGCGCCAGCAGCTTGGACCAGGGAACTTACGAGCAGTACTTC CASSLDQGTYEQYF NA NA TRBJ2-7 14 TRBV5-1
TGTGCCAGCAGCCCAAGGACAGGTGGCTACACCTTC CASSPRTGGYTF TRBD1 NA TRBJ1-2 12 TRBV7-9
TGTGCCAGCAGCCCAACTGGGGGACAGGGAGATGGCTACACCTTC CASSPTGGQGDGYTF TRBD1 medium-sized TRBJ1-2 15 TRBV7-3
TGTGCCAGCTCACTGACAGGGGACTATGGCTACACCTTC CASSLTGDYGYTF TRBD1 NA TRBJ1-2 13 TRBV18
TGTGCCAGCAGTCCCAACAGGGGTGGGCGGAATACGCAGTATTTT CASSPNRGGRNTQYF TRBD1 NA TRBJ2-3 15 TRBV28
TGCGCCAGCAGCCAAGATCTTATGGGGCAGGGGTCCTACAATGAGCAGTTCTTC CASSQDLMGQGSYNEQFF NA NA TRBJ2-1 18 TRBV4-1
TGTGCCAGCAGCACCCCGGACAGGGACGAGCAGTACTTC CASSTPDRDEQYF TRBD1 NA TRBJ2-7 13 TRBV13